Shown below are 16 T cell receptor beta chains from a single sample sequenced in a study of blood T cell repertoires in COVID-19. Clones were sequenced by immunoSEQ multiplex PCR, and TCRdb holds only the in-frame ones, with some missing. The sample contains around 15,000 clones, roughly four fifths of which appear only once. The sequenced material came from peripheral blood. Every receptor here comes from a woman aged 70-85 years with active COVID-19.

The rearrangement joins TRBV5-8 to TRBJ2-1; TRBD2 matches at 9 bases. The CDR3 covers 17 residues. In germline, CDR1 is SGHTS, CDR2 YDEGEE. Trimming cost V 0 bases and J 1 base; bases outside gene matches: 5. CDR3 DNA: TGTGCCAGCAGCTTGGGAGTAGCGGGAGTATCCTACAATGAGCAGTTCTTC. It encodes CASSLGVAGVSYNEQFF.

The chain couples TRBV24-1 to TRBJ2-5; TRBD2 matches 14 bases. Germline V gene lookup returns CDR1 KGHDR and CDR2 SFDVKD. The CDR3 runs to 16 residues. V was clipped by 3 bases and J by 5 bases; unmatched bases: 4. The CDR3 bases are TGTGCCACCAGTGATCCGGGACTAGCGGGAGTTGAGACCCAGTACTTC. This translates into CATSDPGLAGVETQYF.

The chain is built from TRBV6-1 and TRBJ1-2; perhaps TRBD1 as D (5 bases). The CDR3 is 13 residues long. V gave up 0 bases and J gave up 10 bases, with 12 bases separating them. Per the germline V gene, CDR1 is MNHNS and CDR2 is SASEGT. The CDR3 loop is CASSEAGGLVYTF. CDR3 nucleotides: TGTGCCAGCAGTGAAGCGGGGGGACTAGTCTACACCTTC.

V is TRBV13 and J is TRBJ1-5; D gene uncertain. Trimming cost V 8 bases and J 1 base, with 6 bases left between them. The CDR3 is made up of 12 amino acids. Per the germline V gene, CDR1 is PRHDT and CDR2 is FYEKMQ (reference sequence). The CDR3 loop is CASGVSNQPQHF. CDR3 bases: TGTGCCAGCGGAGTCAGCAATCAGCCCCAGCATTTT.

The rearrangement uses TRBV2 and TRBJ2-7, with TRBD1 identical over 8 bases. This CDR3 is 17 amino acids long. Trimming cost V 1 base and J 1 base; bases outside gene matches: 9. Germline V gene sequence: CDR1 SNHLY, CDR2 FYNNEI. The CDR3 bases are TGTGCCAGCAGTGAAGAGCAGGGGGCAATGACTTCCTACGAGCAGTACTTC. This gives the protein CASSEEQGAMTSYEQYF. Full variable domain (missing parts from reference TRBV2 and TRBJ2-7): EPEVTQTPSHQVTQMGQEVILRCVPISNHLYFYWYRQILGQKVEFLVSFYNNEISEKSEIFDDQFSVERPDGSNFTLKIRSTKLEDSAMYFCASSEEQGAMTSYEQYFGPGTRLTVT.

The J gene is TRBJ1-4, the V gene TRBV10-3; 7 bases align to TRBD1. With V trimmed by 4 bases and J by 1 base, 15 bases remained unmatched. Germline CDR1 ENHRY, CDR2 SYGVKD. The CDR3 spans 19 residues. As DNA, the CDR3 is TGTGCCATCAGTGTTCGGATGGGACAGCACCGTGGAACTAATGAAAAACTGTTTTTT. This sequence encodes CAISVRMGQHRGTNEKLFF.

The chain recombines TRBV27 with TRBJ2-7; the match to TRBD1 covers 9 bases. Trimming removed 6 bases from V and 5 bases from J; junction bases left unmatched: 5. CDR3 length: 13 residues. The germline V gene encodes CDR1 MNHEY and CDR2 SMNVEV (reference sequence). Here the CDR3 reads CASSLDRGHEQYF. The DNA for the CDR3 is TGTGCCAGCAGCCTGGACAGGGGCCACGAGCAGTACTTC.

CDR3 DNA sequence: TGTGCCAGCAGCTTGGAGGGGAGGTACGGCTACACCTTC. Translating it yields CASSLEGRYGYTF. The chain links TRBV5-8 to TRBJ1-2; D is perhaps TRBD1 (5 bases). The length of the CDR3 is 13 residues. Between the trimmed V and J ends, which lost 0 bases and 8 bases, there was a span of 11 bases. Germline values: CDR1 SGHTS, CDR2 YDEGEE. Drawing the rest from reference TRBV5-8 and TRBJ1-2, the complete variable domain is EAGVTQSPTHLIKTRGQQATLRCSPISGHTSVYWYQQALGLGLQFLLWYDEGEERNRGNFPPRFSGRQFPNYSSELNVNALELEDSALYLCASSLEGRYGYTFGSGTRLTVV.

J is TRBJ2-2 and V is TRBV2, with TRBD2 matching 9 bases. The germline V gene encodes CDR1 SNHLY and CDR2 FYNNEI. The CDR3 is 17 amino acids. Trimming took 4 bases from V and 6 from J; bases not matched to a gene: 12. The CDR3, as DNA: TGTGCCAGCAGTGTGGGGGCGGGAGGGCCCTCAGCCGGGGAGCTGTTTTTT. It yields the protein CASSVGAGGPSAGELFF.

The gene calls are TRBV12-3 or TRBV12-4 and TRBJ2-7; 9 bases match TRBD1. Trimming took 3 bases from V and 5 from J; bases not matched to a gene: 2. CDR3 length: 13 amino acids. As DNA, the CDR3 is TGTGCCAGCAGTTTCGGGACAGGGAACGAGCAGTACTTC. This codes for CASSFGTGNEQYF.

The chain joins TRBV6-1 to TRBJ2-6; 9 bases map to TRBD2. The CDR3 contains 19 residues. Germline V lookup: CDR1 MNHNS, CDR2 SASEGT. Trimming removed 3 bases from V and 2 bases from J; junction bases left unmatched: 11. The CDR3: CASSDHRSGRGTGANVLTF. CDR3 in DNA: TGTGCCAGCAGTGACCACCGTAGCGGGAGAGGAACTGGGGCCAACGTCCTGACTTTC.

The V gene is TRBV5-1, the J gene TRBJ2-7; D might be TRBD2 (5 bases). The CDR3 totals 13 residues. Per the germline V gene, CDR1 is SGHRS and CDR2 is YFSETQ. The V end was cut by 3 bases, the J end by 3 bases, with 10 bases between. CDR3 nucleotides: TGCGCCAGCAGCTCCGGACTTGTCTACGAGCAGTACTTC. Protein: CASSSGLVYEQYF.

The V call is TRBV7-3, the J call TRBJ1-1; 9 nucleotides line up with TRBD1. The V and J ends lost 0 bases and 3 bases, in that order; junction bases with no gene match: 8. Per germline, CDR1 SGHTA and CDR2 FQGTGA. There are 17 residues in the CDR3. The CDR3: CASSLTGTGFSDTEAFF. The CDR3 DNA reads as TGTGCCAGCAGCTTAACAGGGACAGGGTTTTCGGACACTGAAGCTTTCTTT.

The chain couples TRBV7-9 to TRBJ1-1, with D tentatively TRBD1 (5 bases). V was clipped by 4 bases and J by 5 bases, with 14 bases between them. The CDR3 is 14 residues long. Looked up from germline, CDR1 is SEHNR and CDR2 is FQNEAQ (reference sequence). This chain's CDR3 is CASSSHYGATEAFF. CDR3 bases: TGTGCCAGCAGCTCCCACTATGGGGCGACTGAAGCTTTCTTT.

The chain employs TRBV7-8 and TRBJ1-4; unclear D gene. V dropped 5 bases and J dropped 8 bases, with 12 bases sitting between them. Germline CDR1 SGHVS, CDR2 FQNEAQ. This CDR3 contains 13 residues. The CDR3 nucleotides are TGTGCCAGCAGCCCGGCGGAGGAGGAAAAACTGTTTTTT. The encoded protein is CASSPAEEEKLFF.

This chain connects TRBV11-2 to TRBJ2-1, with 11 nucleotides matching TRBD2. The CDR3 has 17 amino acids. Germline values: CDR1 SGHAT, CDR2 FQNNGV. V trimming: 4 bases; J trimming: 7 bases; junction bases outside the gene matches: 12. The CDR3 reads CASSSRTSGLLGNEQFF. The CDR3 DNA reads as TGTGCCAGCAGCTCCAGGACTAGCGGGTTACTAGGAAATGAGCAGTTCTTC. Variable domain in full (rest from reference TRBV11-2 and TRBJ2-1): EAGVAQSPRYKIIEKRQSVAFWCNPISGHATLYWYQQILGQGPKLLIQFQNNGVVDDSQLPKDRFSAERLKGVDSTLKIQPAKLEDSAVYLCASSSRTSGLLGNEQFFGPGTRLTVL.